The 21 T cell receptor beta chains presented below share a single source sample, sequenced in a study of T cells after yellow fever vaccination. TCRdb ran MiXCR on the 5' RACE reads and lists one entry per CDR3 protein. There are 50,000 or so distinct CDR3 sequences in the sample; about 6.6% occur only once, and roughly 26% lies in the top ten. Sequencing was performed on CD8+ T cells not binding an NS4B(214-222) dextramer, sorted from PBMCs, taken around 45 days after the first yellow fever vaccination. The source is a man between 18 and 35 years old who received the YFV17D yellow fever vaccine.

The chain couples TRBV4-1 to TRBJ1-5; tentatively, D is TRBD1 (6 bases). Trimming stripped 0 bases from V and 11 bases from J, with 23 bases between. CDR3 length: 17 amino acids. Germline values: CDR1 MGHRA, CDR2 YSYEKL. This CDR3 is CASSQDWVAGGPTAQHF. The CDR3 coding sequence is TGCGCCAGCAGCCAAGATTGGGTGGCCGGGGGCCCCACGGCCCAGCATTTT.

This clonotype has only a few counts. The CDR3 is CASSQAQGFNYGYTF. DNA for the CDR3: TGTGCCAGCAGCCAAGCACAGGGCTTTAACTATGGCTACACCTTC. The V and J genes are TRBV14 and TRBJ1-2; TRBD1 is a possible D gene (6 bases). CDR1 and CDR2 (germline): SGHDN, FVKESK. This CDR3 is built from 15 residues. V was clipped by 1 base and J by 1 base, with 10 bases between them.

This clonotype was recorded many times. The V and J genes are TRBV7-2 and TRBJ2-5; perhaps TRBD2 as D (5 bases). The CDR3 is made up of 13 amino acids. Germline assignment: CDR1 SGHTA and CDR2 FQGNSA. The V gene lost 4 bases and the J gene lost 10 bases, with 16 bases spanning the gap. CDR3: CASSSRGERNQYF. CDR3 sequence (DNA): TGTGCCAGCAGCTCCCGGGGAGAGCGCAACCAGTACTTC. The complete variable domain, with remaining parts taken from reference TRBV7-2 and TRBJ2-5, reads GAGVSQSPSNKVTEKGKDVELRCDPISGHTALYWYRQSLGQGLEFLIYFQGNSAPDKSGLPSDRFSAERTGGSVSTLTIQRTQQEDSAVYLCASSSRGERNQYFGPGTRLLVL.

This clonotype showed up just a few times. This chain joins TRBV3-1 and TRBJ2-7; D not resolved. The CDR3 length is 13 residues. V lost 0 bases and J lost 6, with 9 bases in between. CDR1 is LGHDT, CDR2 YNNKEL, per germline (reference sequence). The CDR3 is CASSQEFTPEQYF. For the CDR3, the DNA is TGTGCCAGCAGCCAAGAGTTTACTCCCGAGCAGTACTTC.

This clonotype has at least ten counts. This chain joins TRBV3-1 and TRBJ2-1; 11 nucleotides align to TRBD2. The V gene end was trimmed by 4 bases and the J gene end by 5 bases; junction bases not matched to a gene: 7. Germline-derived CDR1 and CDR2 are LGHDT and YNNKEL (reference sequence). The CDR3 totals 16 residues. The CDR3 DNA reads TGTGCCAGCAGCCGGCTAGCGGGGGGTGTCCACAATGAGCAGTTCTTC. It translates to CASSRLAGGVHNEQFF.

CDR3 DNA sequence: TGTGCCAGCAGTCCAACTACCGGGGAGCTGTTTTTT. Translated: CASSPTTGELFF. The chain links TRBV27 to TRBJ2-2; D call uncertain. Germline V gene data show CDR1 as MNHEY and CDR2 as SMNVEV (reference sequence). Trimming pared 5 bases from V and 5 bases from J, leaving 6 bases between. The length of the CDR3 is 12 residues.

This clonotype has a count of ten or more. The V and J genes are TRBV4-1 and TRBJ1-2; D is possibly TRBD1 (5 bases). The CDR3 loop spans 15 amino acids. V lost 0 bases, J lost 4 bases, and 12 bases lay in between. Germline-derived CDR1 and CDR2 are MGHRA and YSYEKL. The CDR3: CASSQEPERGYGYTF. The CDR3 DNA reads as TGCGCCAGCAGCCAAGAACCCGAAAGGGGCTATGGCTACACCTTC.

The chain carries TRBV3-1 and TRBJ2-5; 15 positions agree with TRBD2. Germline CDR1 is LGHDT and CDR2 is YNNKEL (reference sequence). J was trimmed by 0 bases and V by 5 bases; bases with no gene match: 4. CDR3 length equals 17 residues. The DNA for the CDR3 is TGTGCCAGCAGCTCTGGGACTAGCGGGGGGAACCAAGAGACCCAGTACTTC. Translated, it gives CASSSGTSGGNQETQYF.

This clonotype was observed at least ten times. The chain joins TRBV7-8 to TRBJ2-1, with TRBD2 matching over 8 bases. The junction had 11 bases not matched to a gene; V was cut back by 3 bases and J by 7 bases. The CDR3 has 16 amino acids. The germline V gene has CDR1 SGHVS and CDR2 FQNEAQ. CDR3 amino acids: CASSLAGGAGWNEQFF. The DNA for the CDR3 is TGTGCCAGCAGCTTGGCCGGGGGGGCCGGGTGGAATGAGCAGTTCTTC.

The rearrangement joins TRBV6-1 to TRBJ2-5, with 9 bases matching TRBD2. V dropped 8 bases and J dropped 3; count of bases not matched to a gene: 7. Germline CDR1 MNHNS, CDR2 SASEGT. CDR3 length: 14 residues. CDR3 nucleotide sequence: TGTGCCAGCGGCCGGAGCGGGGGGAAAGAGACCCAGTACTTC. The encoded protein is CASGRSGGKETQYF.

The sample holds a few counts of this clonotype. The chain recombines TRBV27 with TRBJ2-3, with no clear D. The CDR3 loop spans 13 amino acids. Germline loops: CDR1 MNHEY, CDR2 SMNVEV (reference sequence). V was trimmed by 4 bases and J by 2 bases, leaving 7 bases between them. CDR3 bases: TGTGCCAGCAGTTCCCGTCCCACAGATACGCAGTATTTT. Protein product: CASSSRPTDTQYF.

This chain uses TRBV7-9 with TRBJ1-2, with unresolved D. Trimming took 5 bases from V and 6 from J, leaving 16 bases between them. The CDR3 contains 14 residues. Germline V CDR1 and CDR2: SEHNR, FQNEAQ (reference sequence). The CDR3 loop is CASSATGLIHGYTF. In nucleotides, the CDR3 is TGTGCCAGCAGCGCCACGGGCTTAATCCATGGCTACACCTTC.

This clonotype was seen a handful of times. This rearrangement joins TRBV11-2 to TRBJ2-7; TRBD1 matches 7 bases. Per the germline V gene, CDR1 is SGHAT and CDR2 is FQNNGV. The V segment lost 5 bases and the J segment 4 bases; nucleotides outside the gene matches: 20. The CDR3 is made up of 18 amino acids. The CDR3 region is CASSRLPITGTDQYEQYF. The CDR3 coding sequence is TGTGCCAGCAGCCGACTCCCCATTACCGGGACAGACCAATACGAGCAGTACTTC.

The rearrangement links TRBV7-2 to TRBJ2-7, with TRBD2 matching 13 bases. Germline V CDR1 and CDR2: SGHTA, FQGNSA. This CDR3 has 13 amino acids. The V and J ends lost 5 bases and 7 bases, in that order; junction bases with no gene match: 2. CDR3 region: CASSAGLAGEQYV. The CDR3 DNA reads as TGTGCCAGCAGCGCGGGACTAGCGGGGGAGCAGTACGTC.

The table lists this clonotype with many counts. This chain connects TRBV5-1 to TRBJ2-3, with D possibly being TRBD1 or TRBD2 (7 bases each). From germline, CDR1 is SGHRS and CDR2 YFSETQ. With 2 bases removed from V and 6 bases from J, the gap between germline ends came to 16 bases. The CDR3 runs 15 residues. CDR3 protein: CASSLGAGGEDTQYF. The CDR3 DNA reads TGCGCCAGCAGCTTAGGGGCAGGGGGGGAGGATACGCAGTATTTT.

This clonotype is termed medium-sized. The chain carries TRBV4-1 and TRBJ1-5; no reliable D call. In germline, CDR1 is MGHRA, CDR2 YSYEKL. CDR3 size: 15 residues. Trimming shortened V by 0 bases and J by 4 bases, and 10 bases separated the two germline ends. The CDR3 reads CASSQEFGANQPQHF. CDR3 sequence (DNA): TGCGCCAGCAGCCAAGAGTTTGGAGCTAATCAGCCCCAGCATTTT.

This clonotype was recorded at least ten times. CDR3 nucleotide sequence: TGTGCCAGCAGCCCGGGACAGGGCTTCTACGAGCAGTACTTC. Encoded protein: CASSPGQGFYEQYF. The chain links TRBV5-6 to TRBJ2-7; 9 bases align to TRBD1. Per the germline V gene, CDR1 is SGHDT and CDR2 is YYEEEE. The CDR3 runs to 14 residues. The V segment lost 4 bases and the J segment 3 bases; nucleotides outside the gene matches: 5.

This clonotype came up many times. This chain uses TRBV11-2 with TRBJ2-7; D is unresolved. CDR1 and CDR2 (germline): SGHAT, FQNNGV. V was shortened by 0 bases and J by 2 bases, with 5 bases between the two germline ends. This CDR3 contains 13 residues. The CDR3 reads CASSLEVTYEQYV. In DNA, the CDR3 is TGTGCCAGCAGCTTAGAGGTAACCTACGAGCAGTACGTC.

This clonotype came up a few times. The V gene is TRBV6-1, the J gene TRBJ2-7; weak D call: TRBD1 (5 bases). Trimming cost V 5 bases and J 0 bases, with 11 bases left between them. Germline CDR1 is MNHNS and CDR2 is SASEGT. This CDR3 has 14 amino acids. The CDR3 DNA follows: TGTGCCAGCAGTCATGGACAAATCTCCTACGAGCAGTACTTC. The encoded protein is CASSHGQISYEQYF.

There are many counts of this clonotype. The genes are TRBV6-5 and TRBJ1-2; a weak D match, TRBD1 (5 bases). Germline loops: CDR1 MNHEY, CDR2 SVGAGI. The CDR3 has 16 residues. V shed 0 bases and J shed 5 bases, with 16 bases lying between them. The CDR3 DNA reads as TGTGCCAGCAGTTACTCTTTGGCAGGGAGTTTGTATGGCTACACCTTC. Encoded protein: CASSYSLAGSLYGYTF.

The rearrangement links TRBV4-3 to TRBJ2-6; tentative D call: TRBD2 (5 bases). The CDR3 loop spans 18 amino acids. Germline values: CDR1 LGHNA, CDR2 YSLEER. Trimming left V 0 bases short and J 4 bases short, with 16 bases between. The CDR3 region is CASSQDSGLSKGANVLTF. CDR3 sequence (DNA): TGCGCCAGCAGCCAAGATTCAGGACTTTCGAAGGGGGCCAACGTCCTGACTTTC.